The present T cell receptor beta chain was sequenced within a study of blood T cells in healthy people across ages. Together with a sample-barcoded 5' primer, a J-beta primer mix was included in a second PCR lasting roughly 6 to 12 cycles. TCRdb processed the 5' RACE reads anew with MiXCR; each CDR3 protein has one entry. Among roughly 640,000 distinct CDR3 sequences, approximately 30% were seen once, and the ten largest hold more than 15%. Germline assignment: CDR1 SGDLS and CDR2 YYNGEE. This CDR3 is 15 amino acids long. In this sample, this clonotype turned up a few times. The antigen remains undetermined. This may stem from a read error, because a much larger clone lies one nucleotide away. Study results and limitations: Both naive CD4+ cell counts and diversity were greater in long-lived donors than in aged donors. Expanded clonotype shifts may have been confounded, as the donors had an unknown CMV status.

The J gene is TRBJ2-1, the V gene TRBV9; 10 bases are shared with TRBD2. The DNA matches TRBJ2-7 better at its end, which makes the J call doubtful. The sequence was collected from a woman older than 75 in good health. The sample was blood. CDR3 DNA sequence: TGTGCCAGCAGCGTAGCACTAGCGGGGTACAATGAGCAGTACTTC. Protein: CASSVALAGYNEQYF.